Sequencing of this TCR beta chain was carried out in a study of OX40 agonist ivuxolimab in advanced cancers. Across the study: While on treatment, patients had intravenous ivuxolimab at 0.01 to 10 mg/kg every 2 weeks.

As regards this clone: What it binds is not known.

Overall study results and limits: Expanded clones tended on average to be more numerous among CD8+ T cells than CD4+.

TCRdb's copy holds only in-frame clones and misses some; the assay was immunoSEQ multiplex PCR. The repertoire includes about 73,000 clones, about 90% of them detected once, and roughly 11% sits in the top ten. This CDR3 comprises 13 residues. In germline, CDR1 is MNHNS, CDR2 SASEGT. Trimming removed 0 bases at V and 8 bases at J, with 10 bases between. Patients were ineligible given autoimmune disease history or systemic immunosuppression. The rearrangement uses TRBV6-1 and TRBJ1-1, with a weak D call TRBD1 (6 bases). The source of this sequence is an adult with an advanced solid tumor such as melanoma, head and neck, liver or kidney cancer. The sequenced sample was CD4+ or CD8+ T cells sorted from blood, obtained in a trial of the OX40 agonist ivuxolimab. The CDR3 DNA reads as TGTGCCAGCAGTGAAGCGGGGACAAAAGAAGCTTTCTTT. Translation: CASSEAGTKEAFF.